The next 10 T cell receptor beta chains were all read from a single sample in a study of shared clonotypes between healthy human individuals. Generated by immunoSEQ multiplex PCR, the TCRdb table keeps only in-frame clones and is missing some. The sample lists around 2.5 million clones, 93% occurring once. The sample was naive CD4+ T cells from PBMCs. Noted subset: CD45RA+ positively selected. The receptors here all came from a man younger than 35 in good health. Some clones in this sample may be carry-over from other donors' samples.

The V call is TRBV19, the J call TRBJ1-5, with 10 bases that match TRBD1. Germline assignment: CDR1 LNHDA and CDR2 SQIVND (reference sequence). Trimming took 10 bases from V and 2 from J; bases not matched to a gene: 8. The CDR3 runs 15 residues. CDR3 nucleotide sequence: TGTGCCACCGACAGGGGGCGAGTTGGCAATCAGCCCCAGCATTTT. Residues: CATDRGRVGNQPQHF.

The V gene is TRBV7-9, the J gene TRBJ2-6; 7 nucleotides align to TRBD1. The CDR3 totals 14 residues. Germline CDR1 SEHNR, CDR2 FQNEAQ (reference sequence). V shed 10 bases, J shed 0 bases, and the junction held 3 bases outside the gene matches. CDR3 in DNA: TGTGCCATGACAGGGAGCTCTGGGGCCAACGTCCTGACTTTC. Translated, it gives CAMTGSSGANVLTF.

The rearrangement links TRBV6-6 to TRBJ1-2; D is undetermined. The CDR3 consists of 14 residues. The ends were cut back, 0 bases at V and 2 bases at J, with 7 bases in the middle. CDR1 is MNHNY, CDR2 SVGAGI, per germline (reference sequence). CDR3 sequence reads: CASSYSSTNYGYTF. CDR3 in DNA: TGTGCCAGCAGTTACTCGTCAACCAACTATGGCTACACCTTC.

The DNA for the CDR3 is TGTGCCAGCAGTTACCGGGGGAACACCTACGAGCAGTACTTC. Encoded protein: CASSYRGNTYEQYF. The V gene is TRBV6-5, the J gene TRBJ2-7; maybe TRBD2 (6 bases). V lost 2 bases and J 2 bases, leaving 10 bases between the germline ends. The CDR3 loop spans 14 amino acids. CDR1 and CDR2 (germline): MNHEY, SVGAGI.

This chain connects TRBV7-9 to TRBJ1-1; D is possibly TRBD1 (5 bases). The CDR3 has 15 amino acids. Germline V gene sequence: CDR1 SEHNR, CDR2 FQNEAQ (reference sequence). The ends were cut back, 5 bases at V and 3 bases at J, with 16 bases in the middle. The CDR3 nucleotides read TGTGCCAGCAGCCCGCTGGCAGGGTATGACACTGAAGCTTTCTTT. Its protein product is CASSPLAGYDTEAFF.

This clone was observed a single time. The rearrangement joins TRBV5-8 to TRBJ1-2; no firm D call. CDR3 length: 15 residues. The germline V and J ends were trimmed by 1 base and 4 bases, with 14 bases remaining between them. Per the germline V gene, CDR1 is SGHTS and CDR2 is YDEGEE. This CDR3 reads CASSLRGSNVYGYTF. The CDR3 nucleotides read TGTGCCAGCAGCTTGCGGGGTTCGAATGTCTATGGCTACACCTTC.

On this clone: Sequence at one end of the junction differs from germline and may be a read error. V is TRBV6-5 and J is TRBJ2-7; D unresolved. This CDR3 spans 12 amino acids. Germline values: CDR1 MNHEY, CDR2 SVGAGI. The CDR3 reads CAISESTYEQYF. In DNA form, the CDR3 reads TGTGCCATCAGTGAGTCTACCTACGAGCAGTACTTC.

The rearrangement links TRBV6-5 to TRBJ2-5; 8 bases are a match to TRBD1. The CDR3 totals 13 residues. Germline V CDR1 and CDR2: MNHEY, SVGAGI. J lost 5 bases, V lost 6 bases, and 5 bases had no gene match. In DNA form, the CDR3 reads TGTGCCAGCAGCTCAGACAGGGGTGAGACCCAGTACTTC. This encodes CASSSDRGETQYF.

The CDR3 protein is CASSIGGSGDNYGYTF. The CDR3, as DNA: TGTGCCAGTAGTATAGGGGGGAGTGGAGATAACTATGGCTACACCTTC. V is TRBV19 and J is TRBJ1-2, with D perhaps TRBD1 (5 bases). V lost 1 base and J lost 1, with 13 bases in between. The CDR3 loop spans 16 amino acids. CDR1 is LNHDA and CDR2 is SQIVND in the germline V gene (reference sequence).

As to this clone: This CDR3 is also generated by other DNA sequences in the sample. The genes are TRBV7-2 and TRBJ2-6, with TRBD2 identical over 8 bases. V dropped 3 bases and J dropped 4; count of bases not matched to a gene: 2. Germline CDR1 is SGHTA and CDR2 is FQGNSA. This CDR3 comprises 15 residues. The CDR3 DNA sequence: TGTGCCAGCAGCTTCGGGGGGGCCGGGGCCAACGTCCTGACTTTC. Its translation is CASSFGGAGANVLTF.